One T cell receptor beta chain is described in this entry. Its cognate antigen is unknown. The data were taken from a study of cytomegalovirus exposure and HLA in healthy donors. Overall study results and limits: A later analysis found TCR association rates differed by HLA locus, highest for DRB1 and lowest for HLA-C. Some V segments, including TRBV6-2 and TRBV6-3, were excluded as indistinguishable. Within an earlier analysis, most TCR beta V segments proved productive either about 90% or about 30% of the time.

Amplification used 60 Vbeta primers and 13 Jbeta primers. The repertoire was sequenced with immunoSEQ multiplex PCR; TCRdb's copy has only in-frame clones and lacks some. The table records approximately 130,000 clones, about 80% of them present only once. Trimming left V 4 bases short and J 1 base short, with 12 bases between. CDR3 size: 15 residues. Germline V gene data show CDR1 as SGHDT and CDR2 as YYEEEE. This receptor was identified in a boy aged 2-9 years in good health and CMV-seronegative. Sequenced sample: PBMCs. This chain uses TRBV5-6 with TRBJ1-5; D possibly corresponds to TRBD1 (5 bases). The CDR3 spells CASSTAGGSNQPQHF. CDR3 bases: TGTGCCAGCAGCACCGCCGGGGGAAGCAATCAGCCCCAGCATTTT.